This TCR beta chain came from a study of a mutant IDH1 vaccine in newly diagnosed glioma. Looking at the study overall: The treated population exhibited a male proportion of about 62%, a female proportion of about 38%, and a mean age of about 40 years. Visit V12 was scheduled at week 35 and visit V13 at week 47. Findings and limits, study-wide: Among top peripheral T cell clonotypes, changes seemed unrelated to pseudoprogression.

Sample time point: week 47, end of study. Topical imiquimod was applied with each vaccine dose, which held 300 ug of mutant IDH1 20-mer peptide. The donor cohort comprised cases of new WHO grade 3 or 4 IDH1-mutant, ATRX-lost astrocytoma. This CDR3 is built from 15 residues. Germline CDR1 reads LNHDA; CDR2 reads SQIVND (reference sequence). For this clone: The target antigen is unknown. A read error may produce the germline difference seen at one junction end.

The table came from immunoSEQ multiplex PCR; TCRdb's copy has only in-frame clones and leaves some out. The sample comprises some 42,000 clones, 82% of which are singletons, and approximately 18% rests with the top ten. This TCR derives from a man aged 18 to 30 with glioma. Some clones in this sample may be carry-over from other donors' samples. J is TRBJ1-1 and V is TRBV19; perhaps TRBD1 as D (6 bases). Sequencing was performed on PBMCs, taken from a glioma patient whose treatment included an IDH1 peptide vaccine. The CDR3 region is CASNLGGALNTEAFF. The CDR3 coding sequence is TGTGCTAGTAACCTCGGGGGGGCCCTGAACACTGAAGCTTTCTTT.